These T cell receptor beta chains were read from a single sample in a study of blood T cell repertoires in COVID-19. Profiled with immunoSEQ multiplex PCR; TCRdb holds only in-frame clones, not every one. The table records under 65,000 clones, around 83% of them present only once. The sequenced sample consisted of peripheral blood. These receptors all stem from a woman aged 60-75 years with acute or convalescent COVID-19. Each CDR3 is given with its conserved first and last residue. Fields, in order: J gene, clone size, V gene, D gene, CDR3 DNA, CDR3 protein. A D gene is named only where the DNA matches it firmly. Not every row has a clone size; where given, it reads once, few, many or a size class.

TRBJ1-3 | . | TRBV5-1 | TRBD1 | TGCGCCAGCAGCCTACAGGGGGCTGGAAACACCATATATTTT | CASSLQGAGNTIYF
TRBJ1-2 | . | TRBV6-5 | . | TGTGCCAGCAGTTACGGGGCAGGGTCGGCCTATGGCTACACCTTC | CASSYGAGSAYGYTF
TRBJ2-7 | . | TRBV6-2/TRBV6-3 | . | TGTGCCAGCAGCCACGGGATTTCCTACGAGCAGTACTTC | CASSHGISYEQYF
TRBJ2-1 | . | TRBV6-6 | TRBD2 | TGTGCCAGCAGCGCTACTAGCGGGGGGGCGGGAGAGCAGTTCTTC | CASSATSGGAGEQFF
TRBJ1-1 | . | TRBV6-4 | TRBD1 | TGTGCCAGCAGTCCACAGGCAGGGGGGAGCACTGAAGCTTTCTTT | CASSPQAGGSTEAFF
TRBJ2-7 | . | TRBV5-1 | TRBD2 | TGCGCCAGCAGCCCGATAGGAGCGGGGAGTTTTTTCTACGAGCAGTACTTC | CASSPIGAGSFFYEQYF
TRBJ1-3 | . | TRBV2 | TRBD1 | TGTGCCTCCGGGTCGACAGGGTCCTCTGGAAACACCATATATTTT | CASGSTGSSGNTIYF
TRBJ2-7 | . | TRBV5-4 | . | TGTGCCAGCAGCGCCGACTCGGGGAGCTCCTACGAGCAGTACTTC | CASSADSGSSYEQYF
TRBJ2-7 | . | TRBV9 | TRBD1 | TGTGCCAGCAGCGTAGGACAGGGAAATTACGAGCAGTACTTC | CASSVGQGNYEQYF
TRBJ2-7 | . | TRBV6-5 | TRBD1 | TGTGCCAGCAGTTCCGGACAGGGTGAGGGCTCCTACGAGCAGTACTTC | CASSSGQGEGSYEQYF
TRBJ1-6 | . | TRBV6-5 | TRBD1 | TGTGCCAGCAGTCGGGACAGAAGGCCGCAGTCACCCCTCCACTTT | CASSRDRRPQSPLHF
TRBJ1-4 | . | TRBV5-1 | . | TGCGCCAGCAGGATGGACAGCCTAAATGAAAAACTGTTTTTT | CASRMDSLNEKLFF
TRBJ2-3 | . | TRBV19 | TRBD1 | TGTGCCGTTAGGACAGGGGGCGCAGATACGCAGTATTTT | CAVRTGGADTQYF
TRBJ2-3 | . | TRBV20-1 | . | TGCAGTGCTAGTGATCTTAGAGGGGGGGCTCCCACAGATACGCAGTATTTT | CSASDLRGGAPTDTQYF
TRBJ2-3 | . | TRBV5-4 | TRBD2 | TGTGCCAGCAGCTCTAGCGGGGGGTTCACAGATACGCAGTATTTT | CASSSSGGFTDTQYF
TRBJ2-5 | once | TRBV6-2/TRBV6-3 | . | TGTGCCAGCAGTTACTCACAGGTTGGGACCCAGTACTTC | CASSYSQVGTQYF
TRBJ1-1 | once | TRBV6-5 | . | TGTGCCAGCAGTTACTCGGCCTTTATGAACACTGAAGCTTTCTTT | CASSYSAFMNTEAFF
TRBJ2-5 | . | TRBV4-1 | TRBD2 | TGCGCCAGCAGCCAAGATGTTCCCCCGGGGGGGAAAGAGACCCAGTACTTC | CASSQDVPPGGKETQYF
TRBJ1-4 | . | TRBV5-4 | TRBD1 | TGTGCCAGCAGTACACAGGGGACGAATGAAAAACTGTTTTTT | CASSTQGTNEKLFF
TRBJ2-3 | . | TRBV24-1 | TRBD2 | TGTGCCACCAGTGACAGCGGGGGGATCTCAGATACGCAGTATTTT | CATSDSGGISDTQYF
TRBJ1-5 | once | TRBV11-2 | TRBD1 | TGTGCCAGCAGCTTAGATTCAGGGGGCGGAGGTCAGCCCCAGCATTTT | CASSLDSGGGGQPQHF
TRBJ1-1 | few | TRBV5-8 | TRBD1 | TGTGCCAGCAGCCGCCAGGGGGCTTCGAACACTGAAGCTTTCTTT | CASSRQGASNTEAFF
TRBJ2-1 | . | TRBV2 | TRBD2 | TGTGCCAGCGTCCGGGACCCTGGGAGGGATGAGCAGTTCTTC | CASVRDPGRDEQFF
TRBJ1-1 | many | TRBV4-2 | . | TGTGCCAGCAGCCAAGTTCAACACGGACAGTGGGGATACGCCGGGACTGAAGCTTTCTTT | CASSQVQHGQWGYAGTEAFF
TRBJ1-3 | once | TRBV4-1 | . | TGCGCCAGCAGCCAAGACGACAGAAATGGAAACACCATATATTTT | CASSQDDRNGNTIYF
TRBJ1-3 | . | TRBV5-6 | TRBD1 | TGTGCCAGCAGCGCAGCCGGGACAGGGACTGGAAACACCATATATTTT | CASSAAGTGTGNTIYF
TRBJ1-1 | . | TRBV5-1 | . | TGCGCCAGCAGCTTGGCCAGATCGAACACTGAAGCTTTCTTT | CASSLARSNTEAFF